The next 27 T cell receptor beta chains were all read from a single sample in a study of blood T cell repertoires in COVID-19. The repertoire was sequenced with immunoSEQ multiplex PCR; TCRdb's copy has only in-frame clones and lacks some. Of about 75,000 clones detected, approximately 88% appear once; the ten largest clones hold almost 6.5%. The source material was peripheral blood. The receptors shown here come from a woman in her fifties or sixties with acute or convalescent COVID-19.

The chain is built from TRBV18 and TRBJ2-5; possibly TRBD1 for D (6 bases). The CDR3 is made up of 15 amino acids. Germline CDR1 reads KGHSH; CDR2 reads LQKENI. Trimming removed 3 bases at V and 4 bases at J, with 15 bases between. CDR3 nucleotide sequence: TGTGCCAGCTCACCCAATACAGGGATGGGAGAGACCCAGTACTTC. It codes for CASSPNTGMGETQYF. The variable domain in full, with the rest retrieved from reference TRBV18 and TRBJ2-5, is NAGVMQNPRHLVRRRGQEARLRCSPMKGHSHVYWYRQLPEEGLKFMVYLQKENIIDESGMPKERFSAEFPKEGPSILRIQQVVRGDSAAYFCASSPNTGMGETQYFGPGTRLLVL.

V gene TRBV9 combines with J gene TRBJ2-5; 13 bases are shared with TRBD2. The CDR3 has 17 amino acids. Trimming cost V 1 base and J 2 bases; bases outside gene matches: 5. Looked up from germline, CDR1 is SGDLS and CDR2 is YYNGEE. This CDR3 reads CASSVSGTSGTQETQYF. In DNA, the CDR3 is TGTGCCAGCAGCGTATCCGGGACTAGCGGGACTCAAGAGACCCAGTACTTC.

The rearrangement joins TRBV5-1 to TRBJ2-3; 7 bases fit TRBD2. The CDR3 covers 17 residues. Germline CDR1 SGHRS, CDR2 YFSETQ. With V trimmed by 5 bases and J by 1 base, 13 bases remained unmatched. The CDR3 protein is CASRVGLAERGTDTQYF. For the CDR3, the DNA is TGCGCCAGCAGAGTGGGGCTAGCGGAGAGGGGCACAGATACGCAGTATTTT.

J is TRBJ1-6 and V is TRBV5-1; a possible D gene is TRBD1 (6 bases). The CDR3 loop spans 14 amino acids. V shed 4 bases and J shed 9 bases, with 14 bases lying between them. CDR1 is SGHRS, CDR2 YFSETQ, per germline. The CDR3 DNA is TGCGCCAGCAGCGTCCGGGACACTAGTTCACCCCTCCACTTT. Translation: CASSVRDTSSPLHF.

V gene TRBV9 combines with J gene TRBJ2-1; TRBD2 aligns across 8 bases. This CDR3 comprises 16 residues. Trimming cost V 2 bases and J 7 bases; bases outside gene matches: 11. Germline-derived CDR1 and CDR2 are SGDLS and YYNGEE. The CDR3 DNA reads as TGTGCCAGCAGCGTGCTAAGCGGGAGTCCTAGGAATGAGCAGTTCTTC. Protein sequence: CASSVLSGSPRNEQFF.

The rearrangement uses TRBV3-1 (or the pseudogene TRBV3-2) and TRBJ1-2; D is possibly TRBD1 (5 bases). The V gene lost 0 bases and the J gene lost 8 bases, with 22 bases spanning the gap. CDR3 length: 17 residues. The germline V gene encodes CDR1 LGHDT and CDR2 YNNKEL (reference sequence). The CDR3 here is CASSQDPLREGLRGYTF. In DNA form, the CDR3 reads TGTGCCAGCAGCCAAGATCCTCTGAGGGAGGGGCTTCGGGGCTACACCTTC.

The chain uses TRBV6-5 and TRBJ1-1, with 10 bases lining up with TRBD1. Germline V gene lookup returns CDR1 MNHEY and CDR2 SVGAGI. There are 16 residues in the CDR3. With V trimmed by 2 bases and J by 4 bases, 7 bases remained unmatched. The CDR3 DNA sequence: TGTGCCAGCAGTTACCCCACCCGGGACAGGGGCACTGAAGCTTTCTTT. Residues: CASSYPTRDRGTEAFF.

This chain uses TRBV30 with TRBJ1-6; 7 bases agree with TRBD1. This CDR3 spans 14 amino acids. Germline V gene lookup returns CDR1 GTSNPN and CDR2 SVGIG (reference sequence). Trimming took 0 bases from V and 7 from J; bases not matched to a gene: 3. CDR3 DNA sequence: TGTGCCTGGAGTGTAGGGACAGAGAATTCACCCCTCCACTTT. This translates into CAWSVGTENSPLHF. The full variable domain, its missing parts supplied by reference TRBV30 and TRBJ1-6, is SQTIHQWPATLVQPVGSPLSLECTVEGTSNPNLYWYRQAAGRGLQLLFYSVGIGQISSEVPQNLSASRPQDRQFILSSKKLLLSDSGFYLCAWSVGTENSPLHFGNGTRLTVT.

The rearrangement links TRBV5-8 to TRBJ1-6, with D maybe TRBD1 (6 bases). Trimming took off 0 bases at V and 5 bases at J, with 9 bases between the two ends. The CDR3 is 15 amino acids. CDR1 and CDR2 (germline): SGHTS, YDEGEE. CDR3 sequence: CASSLASGDNSPLHF. For the CDR3, the DNA is TGTGCCAGCAGCTTGGCTTCAGGGGATAATTCACCCCTCCACTTT.

The V and J genes are TRBV5-1 and TRBJ1-5; D is uncertain. V dropped 7 bases and J dropped 4 bases, with 18 bases sitting between them. The CDR3 is 15 amino acids. Germline V lookup: CDR1 SGHRS, CDR2 YFSETQ. CDR3 sequence reads: CASRASLASNQPQHF. The CDR3 DNA reads as TGCGCCAGCCGGGCGTCCCTAGCGTCTAATCAGCCCCAGCATTTT.

The genes are TRBV6-2 or TRBV6-3 and TRBJ1-5; TRBD1 aligns across 10 bases. The CDR3 is made up of 14 amino acids. From germline, CDR1 is MNHEY and CDR2 SVGEGT. V was pared by 6 bases and J by 7 bases, with 6 bases of the junction left unmatched. The CDR3 bases are TGTGCCAGCAGCGGGACAGGGGCAAGACAGCCCCAGCATTTT. Translated: CASSGTGARQPQHF.

V usage is TRBV19 and J usage is TRBJ1-6, with a tentative D call TRBD1 (6 bases). V gave up 5 bases and J gave up 13 bases, with 18 bases separating them. The CDR3 extends over 14 amino acids. From germline, CDR1 is LNHDA and CDR2 SQIVND (reference sequence). CDR3 bases: TGTGCCAGTAGTCTGACAGGACCCCTTCCGCCCCTCCACTTT. It specifies CASSLTGPLPPLHF. Variable domain in full (rest from reference TRBV19 and TRBJ1-6): DGGITQSPKYLFRKEGQNVTLSCEQNLNHDAMYWYRQDPGQGLRLIYYSQIVNDFQKGDIAEGYSVSREKKESFPLTVTSAQKNPTAFYLCASSLTGPLPPLHFGNGTRLTVT.

J is TRBJ1-1 and V is TRBV5-8, with D perhaps matching TRBD1 (6 bases). Trimming left V 4 bases short and J 6 bases short, with 13 bases between. The germline V gene has CDR1 SGHTS and CDR2 YDEGEE. The CDR3 is made up of 13 amino acids. CDR3 loop: CASSTGQLAEAFF. CDR3 sequence (DNA): TGTGCCAGCAGCACGGGACAACTGGCTGAAGCTTTCTTT.

The rearrangement uses TRBV5-1 and TRBJ2-2, with TRBD2 as a possible D gene (5 bases). The V end lost 0 bases, the J end lost 5 bases, and 5 bases lay between the germline ends. Germline CDR1 is SGHRS and CDR2 is YFSETQ. The CDR3 totals 13 residues. The CDR3 nucleotides are TGCGCCAGCAGCTTGGGGAGGACCGGGGAGCTGTTTTTT. Its protein product is CASSLGRTGELFF.

The V and J genes are TRBV5-6 and TRBJ1-2; possibly TRBD1 for D (5 bases). The germline V gene has CDR1 SGHDT and CDR2 YYEEEE. V lost 0 bases and J 8 bases, leaving 11 bases between the germline ends. The CDR3 length is 13 residues. The CDR3 loop reads CASSLGQNQGYTF. The CDR3 DNA reads as TGTGCCAGCAGCTTGGGACAGAACCAGGGCTACACCTTC.

The sample holds one count of this clone. The rearrangement links TRBV2 to TRBJ2-5; 7 bases align to TRBD2. The CDR3 extends over 16 amino acids. Germline CDR1 is SNHLY and CDR2 is FYNNEI. The junction had 14 bases not matched to a gene; V was cut back by 0 bases and J by 10 bases. CDR3 DNA: TGTGCCAGCAGTGAAGCTGTGCTGAACACGGGGAGGGACCAGTACTTC. This encodes CASSEAVLNTGRDQYF.

The rearrangement joins TRBV6-2 or TRBV6-3 to TRBJ2-7; TRBD2 agrees at 7 bases. Germline lookup yields CDR1 MNHEY and CDR2 SVGEGT. V was pared by 6 bases and J by 5 bases, with 10 bases of the junction left unmatched. The length of the CDR3 is 14 residues. The CDR3 DNA reads TGTGCCAGCAGCACCGGGACTATCTTAGACGAGCAGTACTTC. It codes for CASSTGTILDEQYF.

Only a few counts were recorded for this clone. The chain couples TRBV7-8 to TRBJ2-7; 7 bases are shared with TRBD2. V lost 8 bases, J lost 6 bases, and 7 bases stayed unmatched. The CDR3 runs 12 residues. Germline loops: CDR1 SGHVS, CDR2 FQNEAQ. CDR3 coding DNA: TGTGCCAGCGGGCCACTAGCGCCCGAGCAGTACTTC. It is translated as CASGPLAPEQYF.

The chain has TRBV7-3 and TRBJ1-6, with D perhaps TRBD1 (5 bases). Germline assignment: CDR1 SGHTA and CDR2 FQGTGA. This CDR3 contains 15 residues. Trimming stripped 4 bases from V and 3 bases from J, with 10 bases between. This chain's CDR3 is CASSSGQLYNSPLHF. CDR3 DNA: TGTGCCAGCAGCTCCGGACAACTCTATAATTCACCCCTCCACTTT.

This chain uses TRBV3-1 (or the pseudogene TRBV3-2) with TRBJ2-3; weak D call: TRBD1 (6 bases). CDR3 length: 13 amino acids. Germline CDR1 and CDR2: LGHDT and YNNKEL (reference sequence). Trimming took 4 bases from V and 5 from J, leaving 10 bases between them. Here the CDR3 reads CASSRTTGDTQYF. The CDR3 bases are TGTGCCAGCAGCCGGACGACAGGAGATACGCAGTATTTT.

This clone was counted a single time. At the DNA level, this CDR3 is encoded by other sequences in the same sample as well. The V call is TRBV3-1 (or the pseudogene TRBV3-2), the J call TRBJ2-7; 7 nucleotides match TRBD2. Germline CDR1 and CDR2: LGHDT and YNNKEL (reference sequence). The CDR3 runs to 14 residues. V lost 1 base, J lost 0 bases, and 0 bases stayed unmatched. CDR3 residues: CASSQASGSYEQYF. The DNA for the CDR3 is TGTGCCAGCAGCCAAGCTAGCGGCTCCTACGAGCAGTACTTC.

The chain couples TRBV12-3 or TRBV12-4 to TRBJ2-5, with TRBD2 identical over 7 bases. This CDR3 is built from 11 residues. V was clipped by 8 bases and J by 3 bases; unmatched bases: 0. In nucleotides, the CDR3 is TGTGCCAGCGGGGGGGAAGAGACCCAGTACTTC. It translates to CASGGEETQYF.

This chain joins TRBV7-3 and TRBJ1-1; TRBD1 is a possible D gene (5 bases). The CDR3 runs to 14 residues. Germline V lookup: CDR1 SGHTA, CDR2 FQGTGA. V lost 3 bases to trimming and J lost 2 bases, with 10 bases between them. The DNA for the CDR3 is TGTGCCAGCAGCTTGGGGGGATTTAACACTGAAGCTTTCTTT. Protein sequence: CASSLGGFNTEAFF. Full variable domain (missing parts from reference TRBV7-3 and TRBJ1-1): GAGVSQTPSNKVTEKGKYVELRCDPISGHTALYWYRQSLGQGPEFLIYFQGTGAADDSGLPNDRFFAVRPEGSVSTLKIQRTERGDSAVYLCASSLGGFNTEAFFGQGTRLTVV.

This chain uses TRBV10-3 with TRBJ2-2, with TRBD2 matching 10 bases. This CDR3 has 16 residues. V lost 2 bases to trimming and J lost 2 bases; unmatched junction nucleotides: 2. Germline lookup yields CDR1 ENHRY and CDR2 SYGVKD. DNA of the CDR3: TGTGCCATCAGTGAGGGACTAGCGGTTAACACCGGGGAGCTGTTTTTT. Encoded protein: CAISEGLAVNTGELFF.

The chain recombines TRBV3-1 (or the pseudogene TRBV3-2) with TRBJ1-3; D perhaps matches TRBD1 (5 bases). Germline CDR1 reads LGHDT; CDR2 reads YNNKEL (reference sequence). V gave up 0 bases and J gave up 4 bases, with 16 bases separating them. This CDR3 contains 17 residues. The CDR3 sequence is CASSQDLSRARGNTIYF. CDR3 nucleotide sequence: TGTGCCAGCAGCCAAGATTTATCCAGGGCGCGCGGAAACACCATATATTTT.

This chain links TRBV6-5 with TRBJ2-1; no firm D call. Trimming cost V 5 bases and J 0 bases, with 11 bases left between them. CDR3 size: 15 residues. The germline V gene encodes CDR1 MNHEY and CDR2 SVGAGI. CDR3 loop: CASSPDSNSYNEQFF. The CDR3 region has the DNA TGTGCCAGCAGTCCCGACTCGAACTCCTACAATGAGCAGTTCTTC.

The chain recombines TRBV19 with TRBJ1-6, with D perhaps matching TRBD1 (5 bases). The ends were cut back, 5 bases at V and 7 bases at J, with 12 bases in the middle. CDR3 length: 14 residues. The germline V gene encodes CDR1 LNHDA and CDR2 SQIVND (reference sequence). The DNA for the CDR3 is TGTGCCAGTAGTTTAGGTCGGACAAATTCACCCCTCCACTTT. Translating gives CASSLGRTNSPLHF.